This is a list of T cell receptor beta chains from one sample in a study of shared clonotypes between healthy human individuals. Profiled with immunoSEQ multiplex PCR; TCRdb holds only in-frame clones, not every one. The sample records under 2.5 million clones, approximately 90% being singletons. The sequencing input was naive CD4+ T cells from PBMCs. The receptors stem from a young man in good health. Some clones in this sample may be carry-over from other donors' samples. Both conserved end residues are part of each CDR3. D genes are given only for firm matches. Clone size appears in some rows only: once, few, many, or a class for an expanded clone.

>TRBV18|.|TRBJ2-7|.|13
CASSPGIEGEQYF
TGTGCCAGCTCACCAGGCATCGAAGGCGAGCAGTACTTC
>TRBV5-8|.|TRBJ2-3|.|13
CASSFPGTDTQYF
TGTGCCAGCAGCTTCCCAGGAACAGATACGCAGTATTTT
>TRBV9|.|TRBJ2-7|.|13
CASSVEPRQKQYF
TGTGCCAGCAGCGTAGAGCCCAGGCAAAAGCAGTACTTC
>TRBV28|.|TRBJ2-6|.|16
CASSLSLRAGANVLTF
TGTGCCAGCAGTTTATCGCTAAGAGCTGGGGCCAACGTCCTGACTTTC
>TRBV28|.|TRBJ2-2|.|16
CASSPSGWTNTGELFF
TGTGCCAGCAGCCCCTCCGGCTGGACGAACACCGGGGAGCTGTTTTTT
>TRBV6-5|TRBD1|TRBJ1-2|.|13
CASSRDRVDGYTF
TGTGCCAGCAGCCGCGACAGGGTGGATGGCTACACCTTC
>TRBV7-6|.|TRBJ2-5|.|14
CASSLELGRETQYF
TGTGCCAGCAGCTTAGAACTGGGGCGAGAGACCCAGTACTTC
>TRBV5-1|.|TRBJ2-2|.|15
CASSSWLGGTGELFF
TGCGCCAGCAGCTCGTGGTTGGGGGGCACCGGGGAGCTGTTTTTT
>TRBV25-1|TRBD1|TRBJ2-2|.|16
CASSELTGSATGELFF
TGTGCCAGCAGTGAATTGACAGGGTCTGCCACCGGGGAGCTGTTTTTT
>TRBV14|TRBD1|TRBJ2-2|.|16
CASSPNQGQWNGELFF
TGTGCCAGCAGCCCAAACCAGGGACAGTGGAACGGGGAGCTGTTTTTT
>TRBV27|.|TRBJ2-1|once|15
CASSLRQGRYNEQFF
TGTGCCAGCAGTCTGAGGCAGGGTCGCTACAATGAGCAGTTCTTC
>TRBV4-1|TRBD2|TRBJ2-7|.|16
CASSQLFAGGGYEQYF
TGCGCCAGCAGCCAACTGTTTGCGGGAGGGGGCTACGAGCAGTACTTC
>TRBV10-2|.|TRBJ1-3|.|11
CASREGNTIYF
TGCGCCAGCAGGGAGGGAAACACCATATATTTT
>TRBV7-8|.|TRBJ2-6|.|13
CATQASGANVLTF
TGTGCCACACAAGCCTCTGGGGCCAACGTCCTGACTTTC
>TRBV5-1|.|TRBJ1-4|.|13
CASRRADNEKLFF
TGCGCCTCCCGGAGGGCAGATAATGAAAAACTGTTTTTT
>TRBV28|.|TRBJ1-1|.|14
CASRDTLMNTEAFF
TGTGCCAGCAGGGACACCTTAATGAACACTGAAGCTTTCTTT
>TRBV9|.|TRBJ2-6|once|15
CASTQRGAGANVLTF
TGTGCCAGCACCCAGAGGGGGGCTGGGGCCAACGTCCTGACTTTC
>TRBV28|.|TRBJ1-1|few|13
CASSSQIRAEAFF
TGTGCCAGCAGTTCTCAGATTCGGGCTGAAGCTTTCTTT
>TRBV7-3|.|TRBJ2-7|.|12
CASSPAAGEQYF
TGTGCCAGCAGCCCCGCCGCGGGGGAGCAGTACTTC
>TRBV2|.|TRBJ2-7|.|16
CASNDGGAPGAYEQYF
TGTGCCAGCAATGACGGCGGGGCTCCGGGGGCTTACGAGCAGTACTTC
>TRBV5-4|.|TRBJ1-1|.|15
CASSPGHPSNTEAFF
TGTGCCAGCAGCCCGGGACACCCTTCGAACACTGAAGCTTTCTTT
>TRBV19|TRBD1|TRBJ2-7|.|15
CASSIRTGAPYEQYF
TGTGCCAGTAGTATAAGAACAGGGGCACCCTACGAGCAGTACTTC
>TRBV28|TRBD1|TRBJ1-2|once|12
CASRSGQGGWYF
TGTGCCAGCAGATCGGGACAGGGAGGTTGGTACTTC
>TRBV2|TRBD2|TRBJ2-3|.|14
CASSGTSGRDTQYF
TGTGCCAGCTCCGGGACTAGCGGGAGAGATACGCAGTATTTT
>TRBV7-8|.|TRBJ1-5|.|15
CASSLGRAGDQPQHF
TGTGCCAGCAGCTTAGGTCGGGCAGGCGATCAGCCCCAGCATTTT
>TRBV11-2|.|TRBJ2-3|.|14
CASSLDRGTDTQYF
TGTGCCAGCAGCTTAGATCGAGGGACAGATACGCAGTATTTT
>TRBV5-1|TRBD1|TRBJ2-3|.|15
CASSLRQGAGDTQYF
TGCGCCAGCAGCTTGAGACAGGGGGCCGGAGATACGCAGTATTTT
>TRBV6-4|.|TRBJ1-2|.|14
CASSDLPNGFGYTF
TGTGCCAGCAGTGACCTGCCAAACGGCTTTGGCTACACCTTC
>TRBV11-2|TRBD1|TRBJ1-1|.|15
CASSLVGTENTEAFF
TGTGCCAGCAGCTTAGTTGGGACAGAGAACACTGAAGCTTTCTTT
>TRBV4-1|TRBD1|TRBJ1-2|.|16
CASSQVPGQEGYGYTF
TGCGCCAGCAGCCAAGTCCCGGGACAGGAGGGCTATGGCTACACCTTC
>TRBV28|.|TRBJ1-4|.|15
CASSSPGRINEKLFF
TGTGCCAGCAGTTCCCCCGGACGGATCAATGAAAAACTGTTTTTT
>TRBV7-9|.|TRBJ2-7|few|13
CASSRQVSYEQYF
TGTGCCAGCAGCAGACAGGTCTCCTACGAGCAGTACTTC
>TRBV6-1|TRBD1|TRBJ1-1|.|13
CASRDRGTTEAFF
TGTGCCAGCAGGGACAGGGGGACCACTGAAGCTTTCTTT
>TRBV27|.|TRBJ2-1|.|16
CASSSPTRRAGNEQFF
TGTGCCAGCAGTTCACCCACTAGGAGGGCAGGAAATGAGCAGTTCTTC
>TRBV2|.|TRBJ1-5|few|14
CASSENRDNQPQHF
TGTGCCAGCAGTGAAAACAGGGACAATCAGCCCCAGCATTTT
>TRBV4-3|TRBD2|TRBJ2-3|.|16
CASSQDPGLAGDTQYF
TGCGCCAGCAGCCAGGACCCGGGACTAGCAGGAGATACGCAGTATTTT
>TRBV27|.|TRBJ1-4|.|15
CASSAAGSTNEKLFF
TGTGCCAGCAGTGCCGCCGGTTCGACTAATGAAAAACTGTTTTTT
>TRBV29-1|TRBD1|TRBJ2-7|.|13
CSVRQGPTYEQYF
TGCAGCGTGAGACAGGGCCCGACCTACGAGCAGTACTTC
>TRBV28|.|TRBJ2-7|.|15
CASSSGAISSYEQYF
TGTGCCAGCAGCTCAGGGGCTATAAGCTCCTACGAGCAGTACTTC
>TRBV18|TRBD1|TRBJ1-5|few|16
CASSQAGGGSNQPQHF
TGTGCCAGCTCACAGGCAGGGGGAGGAAGCAATCAGCCCCAGCATTTT
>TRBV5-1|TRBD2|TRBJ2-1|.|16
CASSSSGANSYNEQFF
TGCGCCAGCAGCTCTAGCGGGGCAAATTCCTACAATGAGCAGTTCTTC
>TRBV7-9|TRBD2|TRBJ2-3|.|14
CASSPSGRADTQYF
TGTGCCAGCTCCCCTAGCGGGAGAGCAGATACGCAGTATTTT
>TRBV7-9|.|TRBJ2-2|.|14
CASSFPPNTGELFF
TGTGCCAGCAGCTTCCCACCGAACACCGGGGAGCTGTTTTTT
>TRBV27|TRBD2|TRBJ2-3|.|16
CASSLRGAGGPDTQYF
TGTGCCAGCAGTTTAAGGGGAGCGGGAGGGCCCGATACGCAGTATTTT
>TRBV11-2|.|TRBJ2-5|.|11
CASTNRETQYF
TGTGCCAGCACTAATCGAGAGACCCAGTACTTC
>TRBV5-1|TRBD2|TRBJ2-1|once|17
CASSFSRRGGSRDEQFF
TGCGCCAGCAGCTTTTCCCGAAGGGGCGGGAGTCGGGATGAGCAGTTCTTC
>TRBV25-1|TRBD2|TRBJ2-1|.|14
CASSNSLSGHEQFF
TGTGCCAGCAGTAACTCCCTTAGCGGGCACGAGCAGTTCTTC
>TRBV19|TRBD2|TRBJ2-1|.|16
CASSIVAGGNYNEQFF
TGTGCCAGTAGTATAGTGGCGGGAGGGAACTACAATGAGCAGTTCTTC
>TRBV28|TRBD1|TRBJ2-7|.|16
CASSLDRGTLGREQYF
TGTGCCAGCAGTTTAGACAGGGGCACCCTGGGTCGCGAGCAGTACTTC
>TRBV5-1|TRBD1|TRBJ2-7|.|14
CASSEDRGSYEQYF
TGCGCCAGCAGCGAAGACAGGGGGTCCTACGAGCAGTACTTC
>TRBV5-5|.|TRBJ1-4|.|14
CASRGGVSNEKLFF
TGTGCCAGCCGGGGCGGGGTCTCTAATGAAAAACTGTTTTTT
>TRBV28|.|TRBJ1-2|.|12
CASSLGDYLYTF
TGTGCCAGCAGTCTCGGGGACTATCTCTACACCTTC
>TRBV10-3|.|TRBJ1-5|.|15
CAISESTGAYQPQHF
TGTGCCATCAGTGAGTCTACGGGTGCTTATCAGCCCCAGCATTTT
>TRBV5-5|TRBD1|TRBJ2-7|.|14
CASSLTGDSYEQYF
TGTGCCAGCAGCTTAACAGGGGACTCCTACGAGCAGTACTTC
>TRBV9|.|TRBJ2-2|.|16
CASSVPAPRGTGELFF
TGTGCCAGCAGCGTTCCTGCTCCCCGAGGGACCGGGGAGCTGTTTTTT
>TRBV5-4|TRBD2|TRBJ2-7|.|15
CASSLGGGSGYEQYF
TGTGCCAGCAGCTTGGGGGGAGGGAGCGGCTACGAGCAGTACTTC
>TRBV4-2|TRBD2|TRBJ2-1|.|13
CASSRGLAGEQFF
TGTGCCAGCAGCCGGGGACTAGCGGGTGAGCAGTTCTTC